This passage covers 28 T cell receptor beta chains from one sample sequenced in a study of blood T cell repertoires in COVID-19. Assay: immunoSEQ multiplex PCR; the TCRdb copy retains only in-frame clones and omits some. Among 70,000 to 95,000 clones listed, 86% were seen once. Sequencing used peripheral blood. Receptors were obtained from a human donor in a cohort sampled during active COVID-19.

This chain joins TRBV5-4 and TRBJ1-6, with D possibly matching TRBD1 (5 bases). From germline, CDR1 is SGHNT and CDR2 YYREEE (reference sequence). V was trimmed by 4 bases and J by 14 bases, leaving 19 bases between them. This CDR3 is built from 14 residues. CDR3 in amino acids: CASSDDSGILTLHF. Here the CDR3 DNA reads TGTGCCAGCAGCGATGACAGCGGGATATTAACCCTCCACTTT. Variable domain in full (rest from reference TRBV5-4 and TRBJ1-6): ETGVTQSPTHLIKTRGQQVTLRCSSQSGHNTVSWYQQALGQGPQFIFQYYREEENGRGNFPPRFSGLQFPNYSSELNVNALELDDSALYLCASSDDSGILTLHFGNGTRLTVT.

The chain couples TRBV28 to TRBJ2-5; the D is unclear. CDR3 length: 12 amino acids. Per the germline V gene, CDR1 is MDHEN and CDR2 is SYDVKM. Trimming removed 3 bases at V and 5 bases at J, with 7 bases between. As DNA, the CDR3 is TGTGCCAGCAGTTTTGAGGTGGAGACCCAGTACTTC. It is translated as CASSFEVETQYF.

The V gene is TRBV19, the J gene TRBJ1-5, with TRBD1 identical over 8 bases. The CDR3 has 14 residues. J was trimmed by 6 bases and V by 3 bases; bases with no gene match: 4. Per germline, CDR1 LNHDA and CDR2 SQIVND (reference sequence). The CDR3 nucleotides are TGTGCCAGTAGTATTGGGCAGGGGGCTCAGCCCCAGCATTTT. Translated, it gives CASSIGQGAQPQHF.

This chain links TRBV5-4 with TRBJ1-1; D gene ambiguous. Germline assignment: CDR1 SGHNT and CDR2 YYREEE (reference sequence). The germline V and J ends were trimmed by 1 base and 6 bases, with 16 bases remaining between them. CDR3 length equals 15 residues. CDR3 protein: CASSLSEGNRAEAFF. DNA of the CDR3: TGTGCCAGCAGCTTGAGCGAGGGTAATCGGGCTGAAGCTTTCTTT.

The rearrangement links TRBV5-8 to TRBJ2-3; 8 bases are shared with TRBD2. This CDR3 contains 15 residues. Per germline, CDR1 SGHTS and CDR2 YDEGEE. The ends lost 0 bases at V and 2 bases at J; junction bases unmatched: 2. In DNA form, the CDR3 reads TGTGCCAGCAGCTTGGCGGGGGGGATCACAGATACGCAGTATTTT. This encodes CASSLAGGITDTQYF.

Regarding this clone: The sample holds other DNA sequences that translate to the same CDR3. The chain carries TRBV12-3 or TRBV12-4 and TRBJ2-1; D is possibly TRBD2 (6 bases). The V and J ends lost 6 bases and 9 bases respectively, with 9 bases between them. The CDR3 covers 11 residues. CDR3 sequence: CASRRLVEQFF. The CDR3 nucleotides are TGTGCCAGCAGAAGACTAGTTGAGCAGTTCTTC.

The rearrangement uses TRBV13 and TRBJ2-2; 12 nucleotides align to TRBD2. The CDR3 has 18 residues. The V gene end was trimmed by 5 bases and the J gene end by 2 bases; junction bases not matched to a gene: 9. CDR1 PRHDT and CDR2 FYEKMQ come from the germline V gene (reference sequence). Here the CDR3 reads CASSPRPTSGGNTGELFF. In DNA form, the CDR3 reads TGTGCCAGCAGCCCGCGACCGACTAGCGGGGGAAACACCGGGGAGCTGTTTTTT.

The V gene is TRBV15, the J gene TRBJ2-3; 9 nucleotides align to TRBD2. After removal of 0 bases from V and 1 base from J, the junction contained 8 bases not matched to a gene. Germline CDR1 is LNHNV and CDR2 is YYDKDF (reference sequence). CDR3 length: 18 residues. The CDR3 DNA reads TGTGCCACCAGCAGAGATAAGCCGAGCGGGGGGCGCACAGATACGCAGTATTTT. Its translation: CATSRDKPSGGRTDTQYF.

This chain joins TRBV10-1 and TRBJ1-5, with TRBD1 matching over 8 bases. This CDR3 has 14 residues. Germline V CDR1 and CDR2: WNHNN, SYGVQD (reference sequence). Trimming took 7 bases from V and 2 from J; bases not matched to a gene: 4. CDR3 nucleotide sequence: TGCGCCAGCATCCAGGGGGCAGGCAATCAGCCCCAGCATTTT. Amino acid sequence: CASIQGAGNQPQHF.

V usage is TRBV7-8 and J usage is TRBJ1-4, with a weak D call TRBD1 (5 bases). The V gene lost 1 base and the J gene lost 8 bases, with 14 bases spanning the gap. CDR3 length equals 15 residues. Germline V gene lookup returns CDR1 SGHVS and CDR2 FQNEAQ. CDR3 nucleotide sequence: TGTGCCAGCAGCTTAGAGGGCAGGGAAGGAGAAAAACTGTTTTTT. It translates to CASSLEGREGEKLFF. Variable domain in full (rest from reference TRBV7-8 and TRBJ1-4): GAGVSQSPRYKVAKRGQDVALRCDPISGHVSLFWYQQALGQGPEFLTYFQNEAQLDKSGLPSDRFFAERPEGSVSTLKIQRTQQEDSAVYLCASSLEGREGEKLFFGSGTQLSVL.

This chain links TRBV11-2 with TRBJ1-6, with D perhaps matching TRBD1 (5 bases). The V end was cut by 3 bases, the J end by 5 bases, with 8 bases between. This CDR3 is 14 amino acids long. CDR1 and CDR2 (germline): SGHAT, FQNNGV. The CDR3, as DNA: TGTGCCAGCAGCTTGGGGCAAAATAATTCACCCCTCCACTTT. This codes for CASSLGQNNSPLHF.

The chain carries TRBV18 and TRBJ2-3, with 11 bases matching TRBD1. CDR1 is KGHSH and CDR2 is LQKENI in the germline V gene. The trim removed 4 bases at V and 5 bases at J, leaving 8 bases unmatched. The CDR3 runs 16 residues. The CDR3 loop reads CASSLRTGGDKDTQYF. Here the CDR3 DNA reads TGTGCCAGCTCACTGCGGACAGGGGGCGATAAAGATACGCAGTATTTT. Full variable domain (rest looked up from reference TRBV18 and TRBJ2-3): NAGVMQNPRHLVRRRGQEARLRCSPMKGHSHVYWYRQLPEEGLKFMVYLQKENIIDESGMPKERFSAEFPKEGPSILRIQQVVRGDSAAYFCASSLRTGGDKDTQYFGPGTRLTVL.

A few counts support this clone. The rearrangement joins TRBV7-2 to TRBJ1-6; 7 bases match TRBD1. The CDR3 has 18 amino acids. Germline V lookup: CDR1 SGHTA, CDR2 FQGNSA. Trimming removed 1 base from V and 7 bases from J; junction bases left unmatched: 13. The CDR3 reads CASSLVSGGQVINSPLHF. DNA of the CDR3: TGTGCCAGCAGCTTAGTCTCCGGCGGACAGGTCATCAATTCACCCCTCCACTTT.

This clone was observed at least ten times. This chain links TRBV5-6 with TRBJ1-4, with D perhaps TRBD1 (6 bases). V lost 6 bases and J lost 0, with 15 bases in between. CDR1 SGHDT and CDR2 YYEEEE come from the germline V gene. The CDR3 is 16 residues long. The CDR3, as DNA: TGTGCCAGCACCCCAGGGCCAGGGGCAACTAATGAAAAACTGTTTTTT. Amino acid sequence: CASTPGPGATNEKLFF.

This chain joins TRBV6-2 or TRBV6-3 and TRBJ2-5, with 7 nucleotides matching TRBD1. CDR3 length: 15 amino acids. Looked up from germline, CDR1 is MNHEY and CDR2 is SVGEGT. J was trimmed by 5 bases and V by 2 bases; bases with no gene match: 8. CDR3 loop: CASSYALGGRETQYF. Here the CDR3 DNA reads TGTGCCAGCAGTTACGCCCTAGGGGGCAGGGAGACCCAGTACTTC.

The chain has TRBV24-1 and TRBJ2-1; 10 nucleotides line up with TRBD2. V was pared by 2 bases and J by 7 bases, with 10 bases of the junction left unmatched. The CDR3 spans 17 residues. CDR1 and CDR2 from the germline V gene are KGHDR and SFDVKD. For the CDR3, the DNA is TGTGCCACCAGTGATTCCGAAGCGGGAGGGGTATGGAATGAGCAGTTCTTC. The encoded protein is CATSDSEAGGVWNEQFF.

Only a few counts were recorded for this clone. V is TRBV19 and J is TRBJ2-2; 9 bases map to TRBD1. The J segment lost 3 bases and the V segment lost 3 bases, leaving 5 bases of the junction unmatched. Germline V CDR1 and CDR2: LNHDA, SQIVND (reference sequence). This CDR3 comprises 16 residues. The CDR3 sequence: CASSMETGGYTGELFF. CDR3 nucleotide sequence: TGTGCCAGTAGTATGGAGACAGGGGGATACACCGGGGAGCTGTTTTTT. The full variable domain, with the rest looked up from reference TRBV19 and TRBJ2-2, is DGGITQSPKYLFRKEGQNVTLSCEQNLNHDAMYWYRQDPGQGLRLIYYSQIVNDFQKGDIAEGYSVSREKKESFPLTVTSAQKNPTAFYLCASSMETGGYTGELFFGEGSRLTVL.

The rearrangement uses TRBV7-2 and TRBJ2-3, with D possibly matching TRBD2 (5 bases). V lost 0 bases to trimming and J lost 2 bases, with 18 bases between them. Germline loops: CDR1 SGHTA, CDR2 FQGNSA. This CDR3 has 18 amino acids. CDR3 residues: CASSLAWAGGRVTDTQYF. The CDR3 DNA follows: TGTGCCAGCAGCTTAGCGTGGGCGGGTGGACGGGTCACAGATACGCAGTATTTT.

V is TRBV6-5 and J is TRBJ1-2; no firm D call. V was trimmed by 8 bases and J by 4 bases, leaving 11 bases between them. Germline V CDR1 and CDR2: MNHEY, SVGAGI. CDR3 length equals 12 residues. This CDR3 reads CASGGVSYGYTF. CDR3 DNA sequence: TGTGCCAGCGGAGGAGTAAGCTATGGCTACACCTTC.

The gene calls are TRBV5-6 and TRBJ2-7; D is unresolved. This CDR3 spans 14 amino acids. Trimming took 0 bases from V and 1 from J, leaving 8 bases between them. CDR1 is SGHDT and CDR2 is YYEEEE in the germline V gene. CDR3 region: CASSLAVSSYEQYF. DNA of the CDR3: TGTGCCAGCAGCTTGGCTGTCAGTTCCTACGAGCAGTACTTC. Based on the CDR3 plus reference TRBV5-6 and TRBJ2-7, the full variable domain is DAGVTQSPTHLIKTRGQQVTLRCSPKSGHDTVSWYQQALGQGPQFIFQYYEEEERQRGNFPDRFSGHQFPNYSSELNVNALLLGDSALYLCASSLAVSSYEQYFGPGTRLTVT.

CDR3 bases: TGTGCCAGCAACCCCTCGGTTATGTACCAAGAGACCCAGTACTTC. Protein sequence: CASNPSVMYQETQYF. This sequence joins TRBV7-9 and TRBJ2-5, with unresolved D. This CDR3 is 15 amino acids long. Germline V gene sequence: CDR1 SEHNR, CDR2 FQNEAQ (reference sequence). The V and J ends lost 7 bases and 0 bases respectively, with 15 bases between them.

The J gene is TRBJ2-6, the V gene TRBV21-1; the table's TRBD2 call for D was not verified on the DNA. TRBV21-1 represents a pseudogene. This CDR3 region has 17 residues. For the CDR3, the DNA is TGTGCCAGCAGCAAGGATGATGAGGCAAGTGGGGCCAACGTCCTGACTTTC. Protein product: CASSKDDEASGANVLTF.

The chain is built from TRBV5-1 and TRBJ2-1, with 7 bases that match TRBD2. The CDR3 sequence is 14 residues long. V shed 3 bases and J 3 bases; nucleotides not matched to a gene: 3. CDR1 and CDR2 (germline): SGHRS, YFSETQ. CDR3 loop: CASSSPGGYNEQFF. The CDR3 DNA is TGCGCCAGCAGCTCCCCGGGGGGCTACAATGAGCAGTTCTTC.

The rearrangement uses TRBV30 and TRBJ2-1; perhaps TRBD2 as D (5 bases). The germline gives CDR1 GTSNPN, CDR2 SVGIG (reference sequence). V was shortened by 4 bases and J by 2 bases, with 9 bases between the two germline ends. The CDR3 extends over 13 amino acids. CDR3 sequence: CAWKGSPYNEQFF. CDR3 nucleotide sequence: TGTGCCTGGAAAGGGAGCCCCTACAATGAGCAGTTCTTC.

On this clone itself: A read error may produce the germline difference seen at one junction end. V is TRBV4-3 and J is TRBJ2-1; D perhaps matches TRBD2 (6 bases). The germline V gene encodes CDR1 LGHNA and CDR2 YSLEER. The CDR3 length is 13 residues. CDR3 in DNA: TGCGCCAGCAGAACAAACACGGGGGAACCAAGACTCTTC. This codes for CASRTNTGEPRLF.

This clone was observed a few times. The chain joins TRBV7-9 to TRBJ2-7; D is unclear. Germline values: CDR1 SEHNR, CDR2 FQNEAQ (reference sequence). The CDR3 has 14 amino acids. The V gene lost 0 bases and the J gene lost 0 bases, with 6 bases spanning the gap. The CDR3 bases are TGTGCCAGCAGCTTAGCGGCCAACTCCTACGAGCAGTACTTC. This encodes CASSLAANSYEQYF.

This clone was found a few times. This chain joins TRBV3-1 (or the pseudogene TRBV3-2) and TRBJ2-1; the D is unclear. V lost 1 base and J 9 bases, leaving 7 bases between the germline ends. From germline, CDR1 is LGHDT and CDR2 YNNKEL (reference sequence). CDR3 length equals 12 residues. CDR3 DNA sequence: TGTGCCAGCAGCCAAGCGGAGAGTGAGCAGTTCTTC. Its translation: CASSQAESEQFF.

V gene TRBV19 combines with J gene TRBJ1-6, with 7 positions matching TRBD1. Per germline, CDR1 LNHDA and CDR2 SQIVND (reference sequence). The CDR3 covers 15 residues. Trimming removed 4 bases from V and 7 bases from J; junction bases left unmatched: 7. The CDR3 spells CASSTRDSPNSPLHF. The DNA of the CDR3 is TGTGCCAGTAGTACCCGGGACAGCCCAAATTCACCCCTCCACTTT. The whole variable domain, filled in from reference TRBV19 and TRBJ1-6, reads DGGITQSPKYLFRKEGQNVTLSCEQNLNHDAMYWYRQDPGQGLRLIYYSQIVNDFQKGDIAEGYSVSREKKESFPLTVTSAQKNPTAFYLCASSTRDSPNSPLHFGNGTRLTVT.